Below are 10 T cell receptor beta chains sequenced from a single sample in a study of cytomegalovirus exposure and HLA in healthy donors. PCR was performed using 60 Vbeta and 13 Jbeta primers. Only in-frame clones appear in the TCRdb table, and some are missing; sequencing was by immunoSEQ multiplex PCR. In the table there are approximately 100,000 clones, about 71% of which are singletons. The specimen sequenced was PBMCs. The receptors stem from a woman in her forties or fifties in good health and CMV-seronegative.

The CDR3 is CATPQDRSTLAYGYTF. The CDR3 region has the DNA TGTGCCACACCCCAGGACAGGTCTACCCTCGCCTATGGCTACACCTTC. The V call is TRBV2, the J call TRBJ1-2; 7 bases map to TRBD1. CDR3 length equals 16 residues. The germline gives CDR1 SNHLY, CDR2 FYNNEI. With 10 bases clipped from V and 4 bases from J, the junction kept 18 bases outside the gene matches. The whole variable domain, filled in from reference TRBV2 and TRBJ1-2, reads EPEVTQTPSHQVTQMGQEVILRCVPISNHLYFYWYRQILGQKVEFLVSFYNNEISEKSEIFDDQFSVERPDGSNFTLKIRSTKLEDSAMYFCATPQDRSTLAYGYTFGSGTRLTVV.

J is TRBJ1-6 and V is TRBV5-1; no reliable D call. The CDR3 has 15 amino acids. The V end lost 0 bases, the J end lost 0 bases, and 4 bases lay between the germline ends. Germline assignment: CDR1 SGHRS and CDR2 YFSETQ. In DNA form, the CDR3 reads TGCGCCAGCAGCTTGGGCAGCTCCTATAATTCACCCCTCCACTTT. This translates into CASSLGSSYNSPLHF.

V usage is TRBV7-7 and J usage is TRBJ2-5, with 9 bases aligning to TRBD2. The CDR3 loop spans 15 amino acids. J gave up 2 bases and V 5 bases, and 6 bases lay outside the gene matches. Per germline, CDR1 SSHAT and CDR2 FNYEAQ (reference sequence). The CDR3 bases are TGTGCCAGCAGCCTTAGCGGGAGTAGACAAGAGACCCAGTACTTC. Translating it yields CASSLSGSRQETQYF.

The V call is TRBV28, the J call TRBJ2-3; D ambiguous. Germline CDR1 reads MDHEN; CDR2 reads SYDVKM. V was clipped by 6 bases and J by 5 bases, with 12 bases between them. The CDR3 runs 13 residues. The CDR3 DNA is TGTGCCAGCAGCCAGTCGAAAGTAGATACGCAGTATTTT. As protein: CASSQSKVDTQYF.

The chain has TRBV2 and TRBJ2-2, with D uncertain. Trimming left V 5 bases short and J 10 bases short, with 17 bases between. The CDR3 loop spans 14 amino acids. CDR1 and CDR2 (germline): SNHLY, FYNNEI. The CDR3 loop reads CASSPGQLSEELFF. The CDR3 DNA sequence: TGTGCCAGCAGTCCGGGTCAGCTGAGCGAGGAGCTGTTTTTT.

About this clone itself: Other DNA sequences in this sample translate to the same CDR3. V is TRBV7-2 and J is TRBJ2-7; a weak D match, TRBD2 (6 bases). Per germline, CDR1 SGHTA and CDR2 FQGNSA. Trimming removed 4 bases at V and 4 bases at J, with 17 bases between. The CDR3 spans 15 residues. CDR3 sequence (DNA): TGTGCCAGCAGCTCCGGTGGGGGGACGCCTTACGAGCAGTACTTC. Its protein is CASSSGGGTPYEQYF.

The rearrangement links TRBV7-9 to TRBJ1-2; 12 bases line up with TRBD1. Looked up from germline, CDR1 is SEHNR and CDR2 is FQNEAQ (reference sequence). V gave up 3 bases and J gave up 6 bases; unmatched junction bases: 5. The CDR3 loop spans 15 amino acids. CDR3 nucleotides: TGTGCCAGCAGCTTGGGACAGGGGGCGAGGGATGGCTACACCTTC. Its translation: CASSLGQGARDGYTF.

This clone was observed a single time. The chain carries TRBV9 and TRBJ2-5; 15 bases map to TRBD2. CDR1 and CDR2 (germline): SGDLS, YYNGEE. With 4 bases clipped from V and 5 bases from J, the junction kept 6 bases outside the gene matches. The CDR3 length is 16 residues. The CDR3, as DNA: TGTGCCAGCAGCACCAGGACTAGCGGGAGGGCGGAGACCCAGTACTTC. Translated: CASSTRTSGRAETQYF. The variable domain in full, completed from reference TRBV9 and TRBJ2-5, reads DSGVTQTPKHLITATGQRVTLRCSPRSGDLSVYWYQQSLDQGLQFLIQYYNGEERAKGNILERFSAQQFPDLHSELNLSSLELGDSALYFCASSTRTSGRAETQYFGPGTRLLVL.

Only one count was recorded for this clone. The genes are TRBV10-2 and TRBJ2-7, with TRBD2 as a possible D gene (5 bases). The CDR3 totals 15 residues. V was trimmed by 6 bases and J by 3 bases, leaving 18 bases between them. Germline V gives CDR1 WSHSY, CDR2 SAAADI. The CDR3 DNA reads as TGCGCCAGCAGCCCCCAAACGGGATCAGACTACGAGCAGTACTTC. This sequence encodes CASSPQTGSDYEQYF.

This clone was observed a single time. J is TRBJ2-5 and V is TRBV5-1; perhaps TRBD1 as D (5 bases). Germline CDR1 and CDR2: SGHRS and YFSETQ. The CDR3 is made up of 17 amino acids. Deletions cut 0 bases from V and 2 bases from J, with 17 bases between. The CDR3 spells CASSLAVGPSGQETQYF. The CDR3 DNA follows: TGCGCCAGCAGCTTGGCGGTGGGGCCGTCCGGGCAAGAGACCCAGTACTTC.